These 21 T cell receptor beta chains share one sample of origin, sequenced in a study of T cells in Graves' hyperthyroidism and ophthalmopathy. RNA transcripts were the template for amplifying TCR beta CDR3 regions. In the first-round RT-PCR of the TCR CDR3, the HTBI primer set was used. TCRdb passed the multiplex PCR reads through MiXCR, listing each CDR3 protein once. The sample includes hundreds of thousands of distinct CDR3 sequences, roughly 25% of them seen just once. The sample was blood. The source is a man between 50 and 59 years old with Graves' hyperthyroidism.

The DNA of the CDR3 is TGTGCCAGCAGCGTAGCACTAGCGGGGGCCCGCGAGCAGTACTTC. Protein product: CASSVALAGAREQYF. The chain carries TRBV9 and TRBJ2-7; TRBD2 aligns across 11 bases. Germline values: CDR1 SGDLS, CDR2 YYNGEE. There are 15 residues in the CDR3. V was clipped by 0 bases and J by 6 bases; unmatched bases: 5.

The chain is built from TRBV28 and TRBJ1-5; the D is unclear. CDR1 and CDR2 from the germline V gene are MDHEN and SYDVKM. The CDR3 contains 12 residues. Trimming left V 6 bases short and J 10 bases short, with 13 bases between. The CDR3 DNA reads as TGTGCCAGCAGCCGAAACAGCTTCCCCCAGCATTTT. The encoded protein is CASSRNSFPQHF.

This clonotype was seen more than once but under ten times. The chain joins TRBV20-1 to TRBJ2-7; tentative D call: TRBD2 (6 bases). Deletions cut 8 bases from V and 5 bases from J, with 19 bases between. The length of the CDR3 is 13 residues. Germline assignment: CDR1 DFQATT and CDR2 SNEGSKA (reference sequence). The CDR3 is CSTGLGGMNEQYF. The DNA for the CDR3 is TGCAGTACTGGTTTGGGCGGGATGAACGAGCAGTACTTC.

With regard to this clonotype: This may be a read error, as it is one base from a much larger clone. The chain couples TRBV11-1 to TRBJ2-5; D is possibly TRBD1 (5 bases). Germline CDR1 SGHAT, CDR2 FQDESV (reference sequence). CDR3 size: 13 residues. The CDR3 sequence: CASRLMGQETQHF. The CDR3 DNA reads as TGTGCCAGCAGACTGATGGGGCAAGAGACCCAGCACTTC.

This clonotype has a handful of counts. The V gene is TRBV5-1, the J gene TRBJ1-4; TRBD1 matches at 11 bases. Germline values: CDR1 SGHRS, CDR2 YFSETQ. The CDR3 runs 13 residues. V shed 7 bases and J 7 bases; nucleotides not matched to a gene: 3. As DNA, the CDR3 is TGCGCCAGCCAGGGACAGGGGGGTGAAAAACTGTTTTTT. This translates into CASQGQGGEKLFF.

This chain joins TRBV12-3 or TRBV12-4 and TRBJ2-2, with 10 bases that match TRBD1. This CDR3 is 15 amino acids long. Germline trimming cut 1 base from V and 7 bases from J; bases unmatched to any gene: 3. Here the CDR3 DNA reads TGTGCCAGCAGTTTAGGACAGGGGGCGGGCGGGGAGCTGTTTTTT. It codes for CASSLGQGAGGELFF.

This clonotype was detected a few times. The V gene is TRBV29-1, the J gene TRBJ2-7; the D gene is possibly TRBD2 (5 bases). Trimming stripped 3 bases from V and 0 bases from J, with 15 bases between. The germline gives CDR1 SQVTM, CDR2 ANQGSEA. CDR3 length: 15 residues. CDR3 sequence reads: CSVEIPLGSSYEQYF. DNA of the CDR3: TGCAGCGTTGAGATCCCTCTGGGGAGCTCCTACGAGCAGTACTTC.

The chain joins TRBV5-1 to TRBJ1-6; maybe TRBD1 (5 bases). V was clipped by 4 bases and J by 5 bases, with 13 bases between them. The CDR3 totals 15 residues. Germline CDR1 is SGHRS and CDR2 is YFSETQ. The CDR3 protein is CASSTSGPNNSPLHF. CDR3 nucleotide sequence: TGCGCCAGCAGCACCTCGGGACCCAATAATTCACCCCTCCACTTT.

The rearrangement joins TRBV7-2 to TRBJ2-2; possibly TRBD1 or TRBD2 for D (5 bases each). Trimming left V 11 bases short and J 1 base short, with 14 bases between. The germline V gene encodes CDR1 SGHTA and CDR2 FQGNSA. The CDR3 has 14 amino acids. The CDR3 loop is CAGGRGQNTGELFF. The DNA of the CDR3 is TGTGCCGGAGGACGAGGACAGAACACCGGGGAGCTGTTTTTT.

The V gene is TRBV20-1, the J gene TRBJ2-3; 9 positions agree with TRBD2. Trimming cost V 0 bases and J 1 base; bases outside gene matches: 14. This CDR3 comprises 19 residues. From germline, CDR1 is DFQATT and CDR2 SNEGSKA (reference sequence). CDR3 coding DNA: TGCAGTGCTAGAGATATTCGCGGCGGGCGGGAGGGCGGCACAGATACGCAGTATTTT. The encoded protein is CSARDIRGGREGGTDTQYF.

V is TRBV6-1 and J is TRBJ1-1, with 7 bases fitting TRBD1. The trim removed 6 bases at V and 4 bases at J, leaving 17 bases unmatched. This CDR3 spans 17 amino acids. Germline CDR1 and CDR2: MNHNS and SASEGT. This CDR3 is CASRNRGEGPGGTEAFF. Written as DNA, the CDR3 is TGTGCCAGCAGGAACCGAGGGGAGGGCCCAGGGGGCACTGAAGCTTTCTTT.

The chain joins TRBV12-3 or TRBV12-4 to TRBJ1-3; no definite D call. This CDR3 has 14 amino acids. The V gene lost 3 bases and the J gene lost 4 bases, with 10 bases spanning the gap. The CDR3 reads CASSLSPRGNTIYF. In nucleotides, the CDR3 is TGTGCCAGCAGTTTGAGCCCACGGGGAAACACCATATATTTT.

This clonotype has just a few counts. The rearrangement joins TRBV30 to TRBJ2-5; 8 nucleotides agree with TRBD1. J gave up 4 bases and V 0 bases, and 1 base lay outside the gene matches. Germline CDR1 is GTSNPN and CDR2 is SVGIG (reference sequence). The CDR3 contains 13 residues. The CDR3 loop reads CAWSVGTGETQYF. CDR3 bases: TGTGCCTGGAGTGTCGGGACAGGAGAGACCCAGTACTTC.

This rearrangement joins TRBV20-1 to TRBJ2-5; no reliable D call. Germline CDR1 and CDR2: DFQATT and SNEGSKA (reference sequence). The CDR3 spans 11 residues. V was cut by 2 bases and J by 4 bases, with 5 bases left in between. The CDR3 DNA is TGCAGTGCTAGAATCGTAGAGACCCAGTACTTC. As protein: CSARIVETQYF.

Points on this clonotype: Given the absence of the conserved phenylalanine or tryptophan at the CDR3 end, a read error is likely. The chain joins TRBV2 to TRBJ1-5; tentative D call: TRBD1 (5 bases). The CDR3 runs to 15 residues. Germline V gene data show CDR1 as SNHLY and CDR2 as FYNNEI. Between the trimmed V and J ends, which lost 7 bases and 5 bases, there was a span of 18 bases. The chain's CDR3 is CASTARLGVYQPQHL. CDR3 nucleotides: TGTGCCAGCACCGCCCGGCTAGGGGTATATCAGCCCCAGCATCTT.

Here the CDR3 reads CASTPGGGMSTEAFF. In DNA form, the CDR3 reads TGTGCCAGCACTCCCGGTGGCGGAATGAGCACTGAAGCTTTCTTT. The rearrangement uses TRBV27 and TRBJ1-1; D remains unclear. The CDR3 has 15 residues. The germline gives CDR1 MNHEY, CDR2 SMNVEV (reference sequence). Trimming removed 7 bases at V and 4 bases at J, with 19 bases between.

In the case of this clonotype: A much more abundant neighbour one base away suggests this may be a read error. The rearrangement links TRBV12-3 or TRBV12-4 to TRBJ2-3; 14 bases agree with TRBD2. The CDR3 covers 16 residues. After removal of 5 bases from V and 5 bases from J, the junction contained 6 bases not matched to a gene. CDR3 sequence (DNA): TGTGCCAGCAGTCTTGGGACTAGCGGGAGCGGAGATACGCAGTATTTT. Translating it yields CASSLGTSGSGDTQYF.

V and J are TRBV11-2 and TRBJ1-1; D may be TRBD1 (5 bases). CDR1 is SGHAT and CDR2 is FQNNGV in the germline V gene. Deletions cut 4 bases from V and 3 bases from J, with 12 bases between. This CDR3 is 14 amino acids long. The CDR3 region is CASSSSQGYTEAFF. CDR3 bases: TGTGCCAGCAGCTCCTCTCAGGGATACACTGAAGCTTTCTTT.

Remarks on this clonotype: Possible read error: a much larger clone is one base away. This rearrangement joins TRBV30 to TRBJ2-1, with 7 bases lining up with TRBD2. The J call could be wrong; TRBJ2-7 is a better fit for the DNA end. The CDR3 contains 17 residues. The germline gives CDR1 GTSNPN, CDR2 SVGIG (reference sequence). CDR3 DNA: TGTGCCTGGAGTGTATACGGGAGGACTCGACCTTACAATGAGCAGTACTTC. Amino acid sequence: CAWSVYGRTRPYNEQYF.

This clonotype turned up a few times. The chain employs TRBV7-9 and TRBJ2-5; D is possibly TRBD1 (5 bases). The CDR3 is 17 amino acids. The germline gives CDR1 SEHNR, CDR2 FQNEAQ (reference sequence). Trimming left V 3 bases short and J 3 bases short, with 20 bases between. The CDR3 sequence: CASSFPRPGFGKETQYF. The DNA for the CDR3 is TGTGCCAGCAGCTTCCCTAGACCAGGGTTCGGCAAAGAGACCCAGTACTTC.

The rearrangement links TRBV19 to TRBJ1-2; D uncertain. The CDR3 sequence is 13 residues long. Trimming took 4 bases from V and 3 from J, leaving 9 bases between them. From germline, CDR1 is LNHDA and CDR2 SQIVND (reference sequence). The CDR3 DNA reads TGTGCCAGTAGTAGGGTCAGAGACTATGGCTACACCTTC. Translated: CASSRVRDYGYTF. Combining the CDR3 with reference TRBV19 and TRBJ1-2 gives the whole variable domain DGGITQSPKYLFRKEGQNVTLSCEQNLNHDAMYWYRQDPGQGLRLIYYSQIVNDFQKGDIAEGYSVSREKKESFPLTVTSAQKNPTAFYLCASSRVRDYGYTFGSGTRLTVV.